This T cell receptor (beta chain) is drawn from a study of CD8 T cells in ankylosing spondylitis. General study findings and limits: As reported, disease-linked clones showed significant enrichment in matched ankylosing spondylitis synovial fluid. Earlier studies detected some motif variants in reactive arthritis synovial fluid and blood.

Construction of TCR beta libraries was performed using quantitative 5'-RACE with molecular barcodes. Using its own MiXCR run on the 5' RACE reads, TCRdb lists one record per CDR3 protein. The sample carries approximately 180,000 distinct CDR3 sequences, 15% to 20% recorded once. This clonotype was found many times. As yet, its antigen is unknown. The V gene's germline CDR1 is KGHDR and CDR2 SFDVKD. J gave up 3 bases and V 1 base, and 5 bases lay outside the gene matches. The length of the CDR3 is 16 residues. The receptor comes from a male donor aged 10-35 years with ankylosing spondylitis or in good health (not recorded which). V and J are TRBV24-1 and TRBJ2-1; 7 bases match TRBD1. Sample: blood, either unsorted or a sorted T cell fraction (not recorded which). The CDR3 spells CATSDLRQGVYNEQFF. In DNA, the CDR3 is TGTGCCACCAGTGATTTACGTCAGGGGGTCTACAATGAGCAGTTCTTC.